Below, 13 T cell receptor beta chains from the same sample are listed, as sequenced in a study of T cell changes during pregnancy in multiple sclerosis. Sequencing used immunoSEQ multiplex PCR; TCRdb keeps in-frame clones, though not all of them. The data contain 20,000 or so clones, 80% to 90% of them singletons. Material: CD8+ T cells from peripheral blood mononuclear cells, obtained in the second trimester of pregnancy. All receptors derive from a female donor in good health, enrolled as a control in a pregnancy study.

This chain joins TRBV7-9 and TRBJ1-4; D not resolved. In germline, CDR1 is SEHNR, CDR2 FQNEAQ (reference sequence). Trimming shortened V by 1 base and J by 6 bases, and 9 bases separated the two germline ends. CDR3 length: 14 residues. CDR3 sequence (DNA): TGTGCCAGCAGCTTAGTCTCCCGGGATGAAAAACTGTTTTTT. Translating it yields CASSLVSRDEKLFF.

The chain employs TRBV9 and TRBJ2-1; maybe TRBD2 (6 bases). CDR3 size: 14 residues. The V and J ends lost 4 bases and 4 bases respectively, with 12 bases between them. CDR1 SGDLS and CDR2 YYNGEE come from the germline V gene. The CDR3 coding sequence is TGTGCCAGCAGCCCCGGGGGTGCTTACAATGAGCAGTTCTTC. Protein product: CASSPGGAYNEQFF.

The chain recombines TRBV30 with TRBJ2-1; tentative D call: TRBD2 (6 bases). Germline V lookup: CDR1 GTSNPN, CDR2 SVGIG (reference sequence). The CDR3 loop spans 11 amino acids. V was trimmed by 5 bases and J by 9 bases, leaving 11 bases between them. In nucleotides, the CDR3 is TGTGCCTGGTCGGGGGATGGTGAGCAGTTCTTC. This sequence encodes CAWSGDGEQFF.

The chain couples TRBV30 to TRBJ2-2; 9 bases line up with TRBD1. V was pared by 0 bases and J by 3 bases, with 2 bases of the junction left unmatched. Per germline, CDR1 GTSNPN and CDR2 SVGIG (reference sequence). CDR3 length: 15 residues. CDR3 bases: TGTGCCTGGAGTGTACAGGGGGCGCACACCGGGGAGCTGTTTTTT. This sequence encodes CAWSVQGAHTGELFF.

V and J are TRBV7-3 and TRBJ2-1, with 7 nucleotides matching TRBD1. CDR1 and CDR2 (germline): SGHTA, FQGTGA. Trimming at V came to 5 bases and at J to 6 bases, leaving 10 bases not matched to a gene. The CDR3 contains 15 residues. The CDR3 reads CASSRDSLQPNEQFF. The CDR3 DNA is TGTGCCAGCAGCCGGGACAGCCTTCAACCCAATGAGCAGTTCTTC.

The chain carries TRBV2 and TRBJ1-6; TRBD1 agrees at 7 bases. V lost 5 bases and J lost 8; bases outside the gene matches: 12. CDR1 and CDR2 (germline): SNHLY, FYNNEI. This CDR3 spans 16 amino acids. CDR3 sequence reads: CASSQDGTDKYSPLHF. CDR3 nucleotides: TGTGCCAGCAGTCAGGATGGGACAGATAAATATTCACCCCTCCACTTT.

The gene calls are TRBV7-8 and TRBJ1-5; perhaps TRBD1 as D (5 bases). From germline, CDR1 is SGHVS and CDR2 FQNEAQ. Trimming cost V 0 bases and J 5 bases, with 8 bases left between them. The CDR3 sequence is 14 residues long. The CDR3 coding sequence is TGTGCCAGCAGCTTAGCGGACACCTATCAGCCCCAGCATTTT. It translates to CASSLADTYQPQHF.

The V call is TRBV13, the J call TRBJ2-3; the match to TRBD1 covers 7 bases. The V segment lost 5 bases and the J segment 2 bases; nucleotides outside the gene matches: 7. There are 15 residues in the CDR3. Germline V gene sequence: CDR1 PRHDT, CDR2 FYEKMQ (reference sequence). CDR3 sequence (DNA): TGTGCCAGCAGCGCCCGGGACAGAACCACAGATACGCAGTATTTT. Its protein is CASSARDRTTDTQYF. Full variable domain (missing parts from reference TRBV13 and TRBJ2-3): AAGVIQSPRHLIKEKRETATLKCYPIPRHDTVYWYQQGPGQDPQFLISFYEKMQSDKGSIPDRFSAQQFSDYHSELNMSSLELGDSALYFCASSARDRTTDTQYFGPGTRLTVL.

By share, this clone ranks as medium-sized. CDR3 sequence (DNA): TGTGCCAGCAGCCCGAGGGAGGGACAGGGCCGGAAGACCCAGTACTTC. It yields the protein CASSPREGQGRKTQYF. This chain links TRBV27 with TRBJ2-5, with TRBD1 matching over 9 bases. CDR3 length: 16 amino acids. Trimming at V came to 6 bases and at J to 6 bases, leaving 14 bases not matched to a gene. Germline V gives CDR1 MNHEY, CDR2 SMNVEV (reference sequence).

The rearrangement joins TRBV29-1 to TRBJ2-5; 8 positions agree with TRBD2. This CDR3 is built from 12 residues. V shed 4 bases, J shed 4 bases, and the junction held 2 bases outside the gene matches. Germline CDR1 reads SQVTM; CDR2 reads ANQGSEA. The CDR3 nucleotides are TGCAGCGTTGGACTAGCGTCAGAGACCCAGTACTTC. Encoded protein: CSVGLASETQYF.

The chain carries TRBV28 and TRBJ2-3; the match to TRBD2 covers 16 bases. This CDR3 region has 17 residues. Trimming took 5 bases from V and 5 from J; bases not matched to a gene: 7. CDR1 and CDR2 from the germline V gene are MDHEN and SYDVKM. For the CDR3, the DNA is TGTGCCAGCAGTCCAGGGACTAGCGGGGGGGCGGGAGATACGCAGTATTTT. It specifies CASSPGTSGGAGDTQYF.

The chain is built from TRBV19 and TRBJ2-7; tentative D call: TRBD1 (5 bases). This CDR3 has 14 residues. Germline V gene sequence: CDR1 LNHDA, CDR2 SQIVND (reference sequence). Trimming cost V 4 bases and J 5 bases, with 15 bases left between them. This CDR3 reads CASSNIVGADEQYF. In DNA, the CDR3 is TGTGCCAGTAGTAACATAGTAGGGGCCGACGAGCAGTACTTC.

The rearrangement links TRBV4-3 to TRBJ1-1, with D unclear. This CDR3 spans 13 amino acids. Per the germline V gene, CDR1 is LGHNA and CDR2 is YSLEER. With 3 bases removed from V and 2 bases from J, the gap between germline ends came to 7 bases. The CDR3 region has the DNA TGCGCCAGCAGCCACGACACTAACACTGAAGCTTTCTTT. This encodes CASSHDTNTEAFF.